One TCR beta chain is described in this entry. This clone was detected only a few times. Its antigen specificity is not known. Base-call qualities are not available, and no considerably larger clone is one nucleotide away. Trimmed from V: 4 bases; trimmed from J: 5 bases; junction bases lacking a gene match: 15. According to the germline V gene, CDR1 reads ENHRY and CDR2 reads SYGVKD. The CDR3 runs 17 residues from the cysteine to the phenylalanine. The read is trimmed to its CDR3 DNA, 51 bases read in frame from base 1. The trial excluded patients who had a history of autoimmune disease or were on systemic immunosuppression. In every dose cohort, peripheral blood was drawn for TCR sequencing at baseline, cycle 4 day 1, and cycle 7 day 1. The samples were drawn from a first-in-human, open-label, multicenter phase I dose-escalation trial of ivuxolimab. Adults with locally advanced or metastatic head and neck squamous cell, hepatocellular, melanoma or renal cell carcinoma were enrolled in the trial. CD4+ and CD8+ T cells were sorted separately from peripheral blood before TCR sequencing.

This specimen belongs to a study of OX40 agonist ivuxolimab in advanced cancers. The study in broad terms: Ivuxolimab was a fully human IgG2 agonistic monoclonal antibody targeting the costimulatory receptor OX40 (CD134). Intravenous ivuxolimab was administered to patients every 2 weeks at six dose levels: 0.01, 0.1, 0.3, 1.5, 3 and 10 mg/kg. Of the 50 to 55 patients in dose escalation, around 19 had hepatocellular carcinoma, around 15 had melanoma, 9 had renal cell carcinoma and 9 had head and neck cancer. In the dose-escalation cohort, 75% to 90% of patients were male, and the mean age was around 60 years with a range of roughly 20 to 80. Prior anti-PD-1, anti-PD-L1 or anti-CTLA-4 therapy was permitted, and checkpoint inhibitors had been received by about 36% of dose-escalation patients. Partial responses occurred in three dose-escalation patients: two with cutaneous melanoma and one with hepatocellular carcinoma. The point of sequencing TCRbeta in the periphery was to test whether ivuxolimab changed TCR sequence diversity and drove clonal T-cell expansion. The paper covers the monotherapy dose-escalation part of the phase I ivuxolimab trial, which included N ≈ 50 patients.

For sequencing of the TCRbeta CDR3 region, genomic DNA was extracted from the sorted cells. The immunoSEQ Assay was used to sequence the TCRbeta CDR3 regions. TCRdb provides this immuneACCESS table in a form limited to in-frame rearrangements. Some clones are lacking; in checked studies, under half of them reflect an unresolved V gene, and why the rest are absent is not known. Recorded for this sample are about 91,000 clones; approximately 90% of them occurred a single time. The ten largest make up roughly 2.1% of the sample. On the study overall, not on this receptor specifically: In partial responders in the 0.1-3.0 mg/kg groups, normalized peripheral clonal expansion was found to be among the lowest, especially among CD8+ T cells. The antigen specificity of the peripheral T cells that underwent clonal expansion was not determined. Low levels of normalized T-cell clonal expansion were also seen in some patients who did not respond. Clonal expansion of both CD4+ and CD8+ blood T cells was observed from baseline to week 6 at doses 0.1 to 3.0 mg/kg. After ivuxolimab, expanded clones were on average more numerous among CD8+ T cells than among CD4+ T cells.

Here the chain combines TRBV10-3 and TRBJ2-7; 9 bases in the middle match TRBD2. The source material was CD4+ or CD8+ T cells sorted from blood, sampled in a trial of the OX40 agonist ivuxolimab. This TCR came from an adult with an advanced solid tumor such as melanoma, head and neck, liver or kidney cancer. CDR3 reads: CAISGGGPGLARDEQYF. The DNA sequence is given as TGTGCCATCAGTGGTGGAGGTCCGGGACTAGCTCGGGACGAGCAGTACTTC.